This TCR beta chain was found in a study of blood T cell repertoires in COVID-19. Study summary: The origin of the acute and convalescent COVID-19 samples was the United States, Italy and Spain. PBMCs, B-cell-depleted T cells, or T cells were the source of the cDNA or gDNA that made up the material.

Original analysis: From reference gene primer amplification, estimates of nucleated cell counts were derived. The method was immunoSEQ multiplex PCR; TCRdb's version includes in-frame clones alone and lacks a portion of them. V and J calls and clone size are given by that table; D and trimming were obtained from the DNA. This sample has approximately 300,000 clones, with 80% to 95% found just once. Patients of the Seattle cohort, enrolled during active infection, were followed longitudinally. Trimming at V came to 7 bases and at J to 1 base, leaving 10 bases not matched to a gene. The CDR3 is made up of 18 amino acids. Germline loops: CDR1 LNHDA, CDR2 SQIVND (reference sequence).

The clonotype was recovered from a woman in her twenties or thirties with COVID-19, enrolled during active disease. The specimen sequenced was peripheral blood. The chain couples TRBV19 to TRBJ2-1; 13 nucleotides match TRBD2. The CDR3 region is CASTSGTSGISSYNEQFF. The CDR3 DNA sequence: TGTGCCAGTACCTCCGGGACTAGCGGGATCTCGTCCTACAATGAGCAGTTCTTC.